These T cell receptor beta chains were read from a single sample in a study of T-cell memory formation after mild COVID-19. TCRdb re-called the 5' RACE reads with MiXCR, one entry per CDR3 protein. Found here are fewer than 550,000 distinct CDR3 sequences, approximately 20% of them singletons; the top ten hold roughly 8.4%. Material: PBMCs or a T cell subset sorted from them (not recorded which). These receptors came from an adult woman who had mild COVID-19 (a few samples of this study predate the infection). Cell type and time point are not known. CDR3s include the opening cysteine and the closing phenylalanine or tryptophan. Fields, in order: CDR3 protein, CDR3 DNA, V gene, J gene, D gene, clone size. D genes are given only for firm matches. A clone size is listed for some rows: how often the clone was seen (once, few, many), or a class if it is expanded.

CDR3aa: CASSPIRENYGYTF
CDR3nt: TGTGCCAGCTCACCTATCAGGGAGAACTATGGCTACACCTTC
v_gene: TRBV18
j_gene: TRBJ1-2
d_gene: .
abundance: .

CDR3aa: CASSPPRGLNTEAFF
CDR3nt: TGTGCCAGCAGCCCGCCAAGGGGATTGAACACTGAAGCTTTCTTT
v_gene: TRBV7-6
j_gene: TRBJ1-1
d_gene: .
abundance: few

CDR3aa: CASSLWTGGVSGANVLTF
CDR3nt: TGTGCCAGCAGTTTATGGACAGGGGGAGTTTCTGGGGCCAACGTCCTGACTTTC
v_gene: TRBV27
j_gene: TRBJ2-6
d_gene: TRBD1
abundance: .

CDR3aa: CASRRGLNTEAFF
CDR3nt: TGTGCCAGCAGGCGGGGCCTGAACACTGAAGCTTTCTTT
v_gene: TRBV12-3/TRBV12-4
j_gene: TRBJ1-1
d_gene: .
abundance: .

CDR3aa: CASSLAALRDEQFF
CDR3nt: TGTGCCAGCAGCTTAGCCGCGCTGAGGGATGAGCAGTTCTTC
v_gene: TRBV7-9
j_gene: TRBJ2-1
d_gene: .
abundance: .

CDR3aa: CASTPGRTEAFF
CDR3nt: TGTGCCAGCACCCCAGGGAGGACTGAAGCTTTCTTT
v_gene: TRBV12-3/TRBV12-4
j_gene: TRBJ1-1
d_gene: .
abundance: .

CDR3aa: CASRSFGGDEQYF
CDR3nt: TGTGCCAGCAGATCCTTCGGGGGGGACGAGCAGTACTTC
v_gene: TRBV6-2/TRBV6-3
j_gene: TRBJ2-7
d_gene: TRBD2
abundance: few

CDR3aa: CASSLWVGQSSSYEQYF
CDR3nt: TGTGCCAGCAGTTTATGGGTCGGACAGTCGAGCTCCTACGAGCAGTACTTC
v_gene: TRBV27
j_gene: TRBJ2-7
d_gene: .
abundance: few

CDR3aa: CASGLEGLVETQYF
CDR3nt: TGTGCTAGTGGTCTAGAAGGACTAGTGGAGACCCAGTACTTC
v_gene: TRBV12-5
j_gene: TRBJ2-5
d_gene: TRBD2
abundance: .

CDR3aa: CATSASGGYNEQFF
CDR3nt: TGTGCCACCAGTGCTAGCGGGGGATACAATGAGCAGTTCTTC
v_gene: TRBV24-1
j_gene: TRBJ2-1
d_gene: TRBD2
abundance: .

CDR3aa: CSVEGPNTGELFF
CDR3nt: TGCAGCGTTGAGGGACCCAACACCGGGGAGCTGTTTTTT
v_gene: TRBV29-1
j_gene: TRBJ2-2
d_gene: .
abundance: many

CDR3aa: CASSTISGPNTGELFF
CDR3nt: TGTGCCAGCAGTACTATCTCCGGGCCGAACACCGGGGAGCTGTTTTTT
v_gene: TRBV7-9
j_gene: TRBJ2-2
d_gene: .
abundance: .

CDR3aa: CASSQGTVTRGYGYTF
CDR3nt: TGCGCCAGCAGCCAGGGGACAGTCACTAGAGGATATGGCTACACCTTC
v_gene: TRBV4-1
j_gene: TRBJ1-2
d_gene: TRBD1
abundance: .

CDR3aa: CSARVRRGARDQPQHF
CDR3nt: TGCAGTGCTAGAGTACGACGGGGGGCAAGGGATCAGCCCCAGCATTTT
v_gene: TRBV20-1
j_gene: TRBJ1-5
d_gene: .
abundance: .

CDR3aa: CASSIGASYEQYF
CDR3nt: TGTGCCAGCAGCATTGGGGCTTCCTACGAGCAGTACTTC
v_gene: TRBV5-6
j_gene: TRBJ2-7
d_gene: .
abundance: few

CDR3aa: CASSSNPGTGATGELFF
CDR3nt: TGTGCCAGCAGCTCCAACCCCGGGACAGGGGCCACCGGGGAGCTGTTTTTT
v_gene: TRBV7-6
j_gene: TRBJ2-2
d_gene: TRBD1
abundance: few

CDR3aa: CASSVGGANEKLFF
CDR3nt: TGTGCCAGCAGCGTAGGGGGGGCTAATGAAAAACTGTTTTTT
v_gene: TRBV9
j_gene: TRBJ1-4
d_gene: .
abundance: few

CDR3aa: CATSDPGQGDYEQYF
CDR3nt: TGTGCCACCAGTGACCCCGGGCAGGGGGACTACGAGCAGTACTTC
v_gene: TRBV24-1
j_gene: TRBJ2-7
d_gene: TRBD1
abundance: .

CDR3aa: CATFRRTGNTGELFF
CDR3nt: TGTGCCACCTTCAGACGGACGGGAAACACCGGGGAGCTGTTTTTT
v_gene: TRBV6-5
j_gene: TRBJ2-2
d_gene: .
abundance: few

CDR3aa: CASSPGTGRGPGELFF
CDR3nt: TGTGCCAGCAGCCCCGGGACAGGGAGGGGTCCCGGGGAGCTGTTTTTT
v_gene: TRBV7-2
j_gene: TRBJ2-2
d_gene: TRBD1
abundance: many

CDR3aa: CASRDSANYGYTF
CDR3nt: TGCGCCAGCAGGGACAGCGCTAACTATGGCTACACCTTC
v_gene: TRBV5-1
j_gene: TRBJ1-2
d_gene: .
abundance: .

CDR3aa: CASTLTAGTYYGYTF
CDR3nt: TGTGCCAGCACTCTAACCGCCGGGACATATTATGGCTACACCTTC
v_gene: TRBV2
j_gene: TRBJ1-2
d_gene: .
abundance: .

CDR3aa: CSASGLAGFRFF
CDR3nt: TGCAGTGCTAGCGGACTAGCGGGATTCAGATTCTTC
v_gene: TRBV20-1
j_gene: TRBJ2-1
d_gene: TRBD2
abundance: .

CDR3aa: CASSEWGRTYGYTF
CDR3nt: TGTGCCAGCAGTGAATGGGGACGGACCTATGGCTACACCTTC
v_gene: TRBV6-1
j_gene: TRBJ1-2
d_gene: .
abundance: few

CDR3aa: CASSYYSSGVLQETQYF
CDR3nt: TGTGCCAGCAGTTACTACTCATCTGGGGTCCTCCAAGAGACCCAGTACTTC
v_gene: TRBV6-5
j_gene: TRBJ2-5
d_gene: .
abundance: .

CDR3aa: CASSLATGANTGELFF
CDR3nt: TGTGCCAGCAGCTTAGCGACAGGGGCTAACACCGGGGAGCTGTTTTTT
v_gene: TRBV7-3
j_gene: TRBJ2-2
d_gene: TRBD1
abundance: .